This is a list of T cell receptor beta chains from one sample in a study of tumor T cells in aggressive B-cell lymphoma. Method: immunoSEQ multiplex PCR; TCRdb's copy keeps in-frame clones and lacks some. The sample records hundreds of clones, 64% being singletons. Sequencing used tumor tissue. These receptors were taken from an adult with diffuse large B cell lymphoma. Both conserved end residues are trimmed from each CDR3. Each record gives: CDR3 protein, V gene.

CDR3: ASNLGGLNEQF
V: TRBV9

CDR3: ASSLKDTQY
V: TRBV14

CDR3: ASSSAGGWDEQY
V: TRBV9

CDR3: ASSLDLREFNEQF
V: TRBV11-2

CDR3: ASSPDRVGNEQF
V: TRBV27

CDR3: ASSLWGGTTEAF
V: TRBV5-4

CDR3: ASSWTQGAANTIY
V: TRBV11-2

CDR3: SVTGGSHYEQY
V: TRBV29-1

CDR3: ASSIGRVESQH
V: TRBV19

CDR3: ASSPTKGGSNAF
V: TRBV27

CDR3: ASSLVIGGLDEQY
V: TRBV5-1

CDR3: ASSEALRRARTDTQY
V: TRBV2

CDR3: AWSVEDEQY
V: TRBV30

CDR3: ASRLRGKYNEQF
V: TRBV27

CDR3: ASSGTGNLVQPQH
V: TRBV6-1

CDR3: ASSFSRSTEAF
V: TRBV28

CDR3: ASSTTGSTDTQY
V: TRBV9

CDR3: ASSLVSSNTEAF
V: TRBV5-6

CDR3: ASSPGQGYMGEQY
V: TRBV9

CDR3: SVDDYPGYEQY
V: TRBV29-1

CDR3: ASSKNSRGMAGELF
V: TRBV21-1

CDR3: ASSDAGTGGTGELF
V: TRBV9

CDR3: AWSRTGRGYSYEQY
V: TRBV30

CDR3: ASSLSRRVEQF
V: TRBV5-6

CDR3: VSSKDLAYEQY
V: TRBV21-1

CDR3: ASSQAPGQNTGELF
V: TRBV4-2

CDR3: ASSLKQGEAF
V: TRBV27

CDR3: ASSLEYSGSPYEQF
V: TRBV7-9

CDR3: ASSERTGVFFSYEQY
V: TRBV6-1

CDR3: ASSVAGGGLNEQF
V: TRBV9

CDR3: ASSDGGQTGGYT
V: TRBV2

CDR3: ASSTKGGGNQPQH
V: TRBV19

CDR3: SVIDGSSTDTQY
V: TRBV29-1

CDR3: ASSTGGRANGYT
V: TRBV19

CDR3: ASSLMEGGEQF
V: TRBV9

CDR3: ASSGGGLYGYT
V: TRBV25-1

CDR3: ASSLDAQGRVGELF
V: TRBV5-6

CDR3: ASSPFSGTGLVGELF
V: TRBV4-3

CDR3: ASSAGVGYT
V: TRBV9

CDR3: ASSLGWGADTQY
V: TRBV11-2

CDR3: ASSSAGGGRVEQY
V: TRBV5-1

CDR3: SVGGLGEKLF
V: TRBV29-1

CDR3: ASSPTGPGANVLT
V: TRBV18

CDR3: ASFADNLDGNTIY
V: TRBV6-6

CDR3: ASSGWGLHNEQF
V: TRBV25-1

CDR3: ASSVSGGGPYGYT
V: TRBV9

CDR3: ASKNGGAYGQF
V: TRBV19

CDR3: ASSLEGEILH
V: TRBV5-1

CDR3: ASSLGGAGYGYT
V: TRBV27

CDR3: AWSVGLAGGEQF
V: TRBV30

CDR3: ASSLNNNEQF
V: TRBV5-4

CDR3: ASSQDLTRFYEQY
V: TRBV4-3

CDR3: ASSLLAGGPKGYEQY
V: TRBV5-4

CDR3: ASSVAGGPSDTQY
V: TRBV9

CDR3: ASSLGAGGASLDTGELF
V: TRBV5-1